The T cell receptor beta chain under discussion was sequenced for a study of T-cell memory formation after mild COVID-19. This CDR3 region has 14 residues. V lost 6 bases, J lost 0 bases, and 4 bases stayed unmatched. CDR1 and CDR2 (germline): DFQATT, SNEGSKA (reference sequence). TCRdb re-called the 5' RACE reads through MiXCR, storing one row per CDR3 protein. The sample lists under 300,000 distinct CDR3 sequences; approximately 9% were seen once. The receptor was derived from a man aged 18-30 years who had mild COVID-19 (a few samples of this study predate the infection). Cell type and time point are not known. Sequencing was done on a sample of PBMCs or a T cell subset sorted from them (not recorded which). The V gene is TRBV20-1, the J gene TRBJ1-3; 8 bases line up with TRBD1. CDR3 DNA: TGCAGTGCGGGGACAGGAACCTCTGGAAACACCATATATTTT. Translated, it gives CSAGTGTSGNTIYF.